This TCR beta chain was sequenced during a study of shared clonotypes between healthy human individuals. Whole-study findings and limits: The donor pool, a small one, limited the genetic and exposure-history diversity represented. Among donors, sharing of clonotypes was expected to be affected by sequencing depth.

This clone was recorded many times. Its target is unknown. Other DNA sequences of this sample code for an identical CDR3. From germline, CDR1 is SGHKS and CDR2 YYEKEE (reference sequence). This CDR3 is 15 amino acids long. V lost 4 bases and J 2 bases, leaving 15 bases between the germline ends. In unsorted samples, genomic DNA was obtained using 94 million or so PBMCs. Several immunoSEQ plates received, in even portions, the genomic DNA of each subset. Profiling relied on immunoSEQ multiplex PCR, and the TCRdb table lists in-frame clones only, not all of them. The sample holds about 500,000 clones, 77% seen once.

Sequenced: PBMCs. The rearrangement uses TRBV5-5 and TRBJ2-5; possibly TRBD2 for D (6 bases). This sequence originates from a woman between 40 and 50 years old in good health. Some clones in this sample may be carry-over from other donors' samples. CDR3 amino acids: CASSVKGGEQETQYF. Written as DNA, the CDR3 is TGTGCCAGCAGCGTGAAGGGAGGAGAGCAAGAGACCCAGTACTTC.